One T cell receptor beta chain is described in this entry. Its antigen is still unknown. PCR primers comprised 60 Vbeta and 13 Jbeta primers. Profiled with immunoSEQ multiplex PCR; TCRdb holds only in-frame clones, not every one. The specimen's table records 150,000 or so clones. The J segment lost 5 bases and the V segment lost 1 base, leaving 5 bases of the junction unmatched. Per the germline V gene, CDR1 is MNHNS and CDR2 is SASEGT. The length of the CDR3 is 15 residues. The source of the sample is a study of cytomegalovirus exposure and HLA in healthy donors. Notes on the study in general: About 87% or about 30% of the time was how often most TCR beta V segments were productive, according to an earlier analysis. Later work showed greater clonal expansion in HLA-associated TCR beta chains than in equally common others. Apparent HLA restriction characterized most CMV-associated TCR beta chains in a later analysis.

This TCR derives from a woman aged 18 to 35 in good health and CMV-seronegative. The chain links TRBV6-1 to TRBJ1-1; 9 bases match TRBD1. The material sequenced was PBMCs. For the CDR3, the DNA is TGTGCCAGCAGTGAAGGTTACAGGGGGCTTACTGAAGCTTTCTTT. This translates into CASSEGYRGLTEAFF.